This passage covers 16 T cell receptor beta chains from one sample sequenced in a study of shared T cell receptors in the human thymus. The table came from immunoSEQ multiplex PCR; TCRdb's copy has only in-frame clones and leaves some out. Altogether about 660,000 clones are present, roughly 90% being singletons, with the ten largest covering around 0.0099%. These same records also appear under a second study, on human thymus T cells.

Sample: thymocytes. These receptors all come from a boy younger than two with a congenital heart defect.

This clone was observed a handful of times. This chain connects TRBV15 to TRBJ2-7, with D possibly being TRBD2 (6 bases). The CDR3 spans 14 residues. The ends were cut back, 3 bases at V and 3 bases at J, with 12 bases in the middle. CDR1 and CDR2 (germline): LNHNV, YYDKDF (reference sequence). CDR3 coding DNA: TGTGCCACCAGCAGCGGCGGGATCCTCTACGAGCAGTACTTC. It yields the protein CATSSGGILYEQYF.

CDR3 bases: TGTGCCAGCTCACACCGGGACAGGGGCTCTGGGGCCAACGTCCTGACTTTC. This encodes CASSHRDRGSGANVLTF. This chain links TRBV18 with TRBJ2-6, with TRBD1 matching 10 bases. Unmatched junction bases numbered 3, after V lost 4 bases and J lost 0 bases. Germline CDR1 reads KGHSH; CDR2 reads LQKENI. The CDR3 spans 17 residues.

V usage is TRBV6-1 and J usage is TRBJ1-5, with TRBD1 matching over 10 bases. In germline, CDR1 is MNHNS, CDR2 SASEGT. The length of the CDR3 is 15 residues. The V gene end was trimmed by 7 bases and the J gene end by 3 bases; junction bases not matched to a gene: 6. CDR3 amino acids: CASTLDRGPNQPQHF. The CDR3 DNA is TGTGCCAGCACCCTCGACAGGGGGCCCAATCAGCCCCAGCATTTT.

The chain has TRBV27 and TRBJ2-7; tentative D call: TRBD2 (5 bases). This CDR3 region has 15 residues. Germline V gene sequence: CDR1 MNHEY, CDR2 SMNVEV (reference sequence). Trimming took off 6 bases at V and 2 bases at J, with 17 bases between the two ends. The CDR3 region is CASRPGLDPAYEQYF. The CDR3 coding sequence is TGTGCCAGCAGACCCGGACTCGACCCCGCCTACGAGCAGTACTTC.

Turning to this clone: A junction end diverges from the germline sequence, so it may reflect a read error. CDR3 in DNA: TGTGCCAGCAGCTTGCCTAGCGGGGCCTTC. Translating gives CASSLPSGAF. The rearrangement joins TRBV5-8 to TRBJ2-7, with 9 nucleotides matching TRBD2. CDR1 and CDR2 from the germline V gene are SGHTS and YDEGEE. There are 10 residues in the CDR3. The full variable domain, completed using reference TRBV5-8 and TRBJ2-7, is EAGVTQSPTHLIKTRGQQATLRCSPISGHTSVYWYQQALGLGLQFLLWYDEGEERNRGNFPPRFSGRQFPNYSSELNVNALELEDSALYLCASSLPSGAFGPGTRLTVT.

The rearrangement links TRBV10-2 to TRBJ2-4, with 11 nucleotides matching TRBD2. CDR3 length: 18 amino acids. Germline CDR1 and CDR2: WSHSY and SAAADI. V shed 2 bases and J 2 bases; nucleotides not matched to a gene: 8. This chain's CDR3 is CASSETSGRNVTKNIQYF. The CDR3 bases are TGCGCCAGCAGTGAGACTAGCGGGAGAAACGTGACCAAAAACATTCAGTACTTC.

This clone was observed a handful of times. The junction does not match germline at one end; this may be a read error. The gene calls are TRBV19 and TRBJ2-1; 10 nucleotides line up with TRBD2. From germline, CDR1 is LNHDA and CDR2 SQIVND (reference sequence). CDR3 length equals 14 residues. The CDR3 region has the DNA TGTGCCAGTAGAATAGCGGGAGGAGGAAATGAGCAGTTCTTC. It yields the protein CASRIAGGGNEQFF.

This chain joins TRBV7-2 and TRBJ1-1; 7 bases are a match to TRBD1. V gave up 5 bases and J gave up 6 bases; unmatched junction bases: 9. In germline, CDR1 is SGHTA, CDR2 FQGNSA. The CDR3 runs 14 residues. The CDR3: CASSQQGTSAEAFF. The CDR3, as DNA: TGTGCCAGCAGCCAACAGGGGACCAGCGCTGAAGCTTTCTTT.

V usage is TRBV14 and J usage is TRBJ2-7; TRBD2 matches 8 bases. The CDR3 is 17 amino acids. The germline V gene has CDR1 SGHDN and CDR2 FVKESK. After removal of 2 bases from V and 5 bases from J, the junction contained 14 bases not matched to a gene. The CDR3: CASSQSPSAGGINEQYF. CDR3 in DNA: TGTGCCAGCAGCCAATCCCCCTCTGCGGGAGGAATAAACGAGCAGTACTTC.

This clone was seen only a few times. V gene TRBV19 combines with J gene TRBJ1-4, with 7 positions matching TRBD1. CDR1 is LNHDA, CDR2 SQIVND, per germline (reference sequence). J was trimmed by 8 bases and V by 8 bases; bases with no gene match: 8. There are 13 residues in the CDR3. The CDR3 sequence: CASCDREVEKLFF. DNA for the CDR3: TGTGCCAGTTGCGACAGGGAGGTCGAAAAACTGTTTTTT.

The chain couples TRBV28 to TRBJ2-7, with 13 bases lining up with TRBD2. Germline V gene sequence: CDR1 MDHEN, CDR2 SYDVKM. Losses at the gene ends were 5 bases for V and 0 bases for J; bases not matched to a gene: 19. The CDR3 spans 21 residues. CDR3 in DNA: TGTGCCAGCAGTCCCGTAAATTCCGGGACTAGCGGGATCAAAAGCTCCTACGAGCAGTACTTC. It encodes CASSPVNSGTSGIKSSYEQYF.

The V gene is TRBV11-3, the J gene TRBJ2-7; 10 bases line up with TRBD2. Per germline, CDR1 SGHNT and CDR2 YENEEA. V shed 5 bases and J 0 bases; nucleotides not matched to a gene: 19. CDR3 length: 20 amino acids. The CDR3 here is CASSLGRRLLAGCLSYEQYF. DNA of the CDR3: TGTGCCAGCAGCCTGGGGAGGCGCCTACTAGCGGGATGCCTCTCCTACGAGCAGTACTTC. Full variable domain (rest looked up from reference TRBV11-3 and TRBJ2-7): EAGVVQSPRYKIIEKKQPVAFWCNPISGHNTLYWYLQNLGQGPELLIRYENEEAVDDSQLPKDRFSAERLKGVDSTLKIQPAELGDSAVYLCASSLGRRLLAGCLSYEQYFGPGTRLTVT.

This chain connects TRBV2 to TRBJ2-7, with D possibly being TRBD1 (6 bases). Germline V CDR1 and CDR2: SNHLY, FYNNEI. The CDR3 has 17 residues. The V and J ends lost 2 bases and 2 bases respectively, with 19 bases between them. In DNA form, the CDR3 reads TGTGCCAGCAGTGAAAGGCTTAGGACAGTCGACCCCTACGAGCAGTACTTC. Protein product: CASSERLRTVDPYEQYF.

This chain uses TRBV11-2 with TRBJ2-3, with 8 nucleotides matching TRBD2. The V gene end was trimmed by 0 bases and the J gene end by 4 bases; junction bases not matched to a gene: 12. CDR3 length: 18 amino acids. Germline values: CDR1 SGHAT, CDR2 FQNNGV. CDR3 loop: CASSLDRPGRASPDTQYF. The CDR3 DNA sequence: TGTGCCAGCAGCTTAGATCGCCCCGGGAGGGCAAGCCCAGATACGCAGTATTTT. Combining the CDR3 with reference TRBV11-2 and TRBJ2-3 gives the whole variable domain EAGVAQSPRYKIIEKRQSVAFWCNPISGHATLYWYQQILGQGPKLLIQFQNNGVVDDSQLPKDRFSAERLKGVDSTLKIQPAKLEDSAVYLCASSLDRPGRASPDTQYFGPGTRLTVL.

The chain has TRBV23-1 and TRBJ1-2; 9 bases fit TRBD1. TRBV23-1 is an ORF for which the function is uncertain. CDR3 length: 16 residues. V was pared by 8 bases and J by 6 bases, with 16 bases of the junction left unmatched. The CDR3 is CASAGTGNFVLHGYTF. CDR3 in DNA: TGCGCCAGCGCTGGGACAGGGAATTTTGTCCTTCATGGCTACACCTTC.

This clone was found once. V and J are TRBV29-1 and TRBJ2-1, with TRBD2 identical over 7 bases. The CDR3 covers 15 residues. V lost 8 bases to trimming and J lost 0 bases; unmatched junction nucleotides: 10. CDR1 and CDR2 (germline): SQVTM, ANQGSEA. CDR3: CSLPLTGGSYNEQFF. CDR3 coding DNA: TGCAGCCTACCCCTAACGGGGGGCTCCTACAATGAGCAGTTCTTC.